This TCR beta chain was recovered during a study of shared clonotypes between healthy human individuals. About the study: The cohort had two women and a few men, ages 18 to 49. There were three CD4 naive, three CD4 memory, two CD8 naive and one CD8 memory plates per donor. General study findings and limits: Depth of sequencing was expected to influence donor clonotype sharing.

V shed 6 bases and J shed 7 bases, with 19 bases lying between them. Per the germline V gene, CDR1 is MDHEN and CDR2 is SYDVKM. The CDR3 covers 15 residues. The naive CD8 population came from CD45RO-negative cells selected for CCR7, without terminally differentiated effector memory CD45RA+ cells. This was a deep-level run. Sequenced by immunoSEQ multiplex PCR; TCRdb stores in-frame clones only, minus some. Found here are some 2.1 million clones, around 95% of them singletons; the top ten hold more than 1.5%. A word on this clone: Antigen specificity is unknown.

The rearrangement uses TRBV28 and TRBJ1-5, with D possibly TRBD1 on 5 matching bases. The source is a man aged 18 to 30 in good health. Some clones in this sample may be carry-over from other donors' samples. What was sequenced was naive CD8+ T cells from PBMCs. CDR3 residues: CASRGRATLGQPQHF. The CDR3 nucleotides read TGTGCCAGCAGGGGCAGGGCAACCCTAGGCCAGCCCCAGCATTTT.